A single TCR beta chain is shown here with its context. Sequenced by immunoSEQ multiplex PCR; TCRdb stores in-frame clones only, minus some. Among about 2 million clones listed, 95% were seen once. This entry is derived from a study of shared clonotypes between healthy human individuals. This receptor was identified in a man between 18 and 35 years old in good health. Sequenced input: naive CD4+ T cells sorted from blood. The subset: CD45RA+ positively selected.

This CDR3 is CATTRGSNSNQPQHF. The DNA of the CDR3 is TGTGCCACTACCAGGGGCTCCAATAGCAATCAGCCCCAGCATTTT. This chain connects TRBV19 to TRBJ1-5, with D possibly TRBD1 on 6 matching bases. CDR3 size: 15 residues. The V gene's germline CDR1 is LNHDA and CDR2 SQIVND (reference sequence). Trimming removed 10 bases at V and 0 bases at J, with 16 bases between.